Presented here are 12 T cell receptor beta chains from one specimen sequenced in a study of graft-versus-host responses after intestinal transplantation. These receptors are not linked to any known antigen. Only in-frame clones appear in the TCRdb table, and some are missing; sequencing was by immunoSEQ multiplex PCR. The repertoire holds fewer than 95,000 clones, with 92% as singletons. The source material was unstimulated CD8+ T cells sorted from spleen or lymph node cells, sampled before transplant. These receptors were taken from a human donor who was the organ donor for an intestinal transplant.

The chain combines TRBV11-3 with TRBJ2-2; D uncertain. Germline CDR1 and CDR2: SGHNT and YENEEA. Trimming removed 4 bases from V and 3 bases from J, with 6 bases in between. The CDR3 contains 13 residues. CDR3 coding DNA: TGTGCCAGCAGCTCGCGTGACACCGGGGAGCTGTTTTTT. Protein: CASSSRDTGELFF.

The gene calls are TRBV27 and TRBJ1-2; D is ambiguous. The CDR3 has 17 residues. V lost 8 bases and J 4 bases, leaving 26 bases between the germline ends. Germline V lookup: CDR1 MNHEY, CDR2 SMNVEV (reference sequence). For the CDR3, the DNA is TGTGCCAGCTACCCCGGGGTCGGTCTGGGCATCGTCTATGGCTACACCTTC. Its translation: CASYPGVGLGIVYGYTF.

This clone has only one observation. The chain couples TRBV4-3 to TRBJ2-1, with no clear D. There are 15 residues in the CDR3. Trimming stripped 1 base from V and 0 bases from J, with 7 bases between. The germline gives CDR1 LGHNA, CDR2 YSLEER. The CDR3 nucleotides read TGCGCCAGCAGCCAAGTGCCCTACTCCTACAATGAGCAGTTCTTC. Protein product: CASSQVPYSYNEQFF.

This chain connects TRBV9 to TRBJ1-2; 10 bases line up with TRBD1. The CDR3 is 16 amino acids. The V segment lost 0 bases and the J segment 4 bases; nucleotides outside the gene matches: 6. Per germline, CDR1 SGDLS and CDR2 YYNGEE. CDR3 in amino acids: CASSVGGQGQGYGYTF. CDR3 sequence (DNA): TGTGCCAGCAGCGTAGGGGGACAGGGGCAGGGCTATGGCTACACCTTC.

CDR3 in DNA: TGTGCCAGTAGTACGGCCGCGCTCCGGACAGGCAACACTGAAGCTTTCTTT. Translation gives CASSTAALRTGNTEAFF. This chain joins TRBV19 and TRBJ1-1, with 7 bases identical to TRBD1. Germline assignment: CDR1 LNHDA and CDR2 SQIVND (reference sequence). V dropped 4 bases and J dropped 2; count of bases not matched to a gene: 13. This CDR3 comprises 17 residues. The full variable domain, with the rest looked up from reference TRBV19 and TRBJ1-1, is DGGITQSPKYLFRKEGQNVTLSCEQNLNHDAMYWYRQDPGQGLRLIYYSQIVNDFQKGDIAEGYSVSREKKESFPLTVTSAQKNPTAFYLCASSTAALRTGNTEAFFGQGTRLTVV.

The gene calls are TRBV9 and TRBJ2-2; D is possibly TRBD2 (5 bases). V lost 0 bases and J 7 bases, leaving 10 bases between the germline ends. CDR1 is SGDLS and CDR2 is YYNGEE in the germline V gene. CDR3 size: 14 residues. As DNA, the CDR3 is TGTGCCAGCAGCGTAGAACCCGGAGGCGGGGAGCTGTTTTTT. Its translation: CASSVEPGGGELFF.

The genes are TRBV11-2 and TRBJ1-1, with TRBD1 matching 7 bases. Germline V lookup: CDR1 SGHAT, CDR2 FQNNGV. The CDR3 is 15 amino acids. J was trimmed by 1 base and V by 5 bases; bases with no gene match: 7. CDR3 residues: CASSVRDRPNTEAFF. As DNA, the CDR3 is TGTGCCAGCAGCGTTCGGGACAGACCGAACACTGAAGCTTTCTTT.

This chain links TRBV7-9 with TRBJ1-1; D gene ambiguous. V dropped 5 bases and J dropped 1 base, with 14 bases sitting between them. The CDR3 consists of 15 residues. Looked up from germline, CDR1 is SEHNR and CDR2 is FQNEAQ (reference sequence). DNA for the CDR3: TGTGCCAGCAGCCAGCCCACAAAGCGGAACACTGAAGCTTTCTTT. Translated: CASSQPTKRNTEAFF.

The J gene is TRBJ2-7, the V gene TRBV30, with 10 bases lining up with TRBD1. Germline CDR1 GTSNPN, CDR2 SVGIG (reference sequence). CDR3 length: 14 amino acids. After removal of 7 bases from V and 6 bases from J, the junction contained 12 bases not matched to a gene. DNA of the CDR3: TGTGCCTTAATAAACCGGGACAGGGGCCGCGAGCAGTACTTC. Protein: CALINRDRGREQYF.

The chain has TRBV4-1 and TRBJ2-3; D is undetermined. CDR1 and CDR2 from the germline V gene are MGHRA and YSYEKL. The CDR3 runs 15 residues. Trimming cost V 0 bases and J 0 bases, with 7 bases left between them. CDR3 residues: CASSQDPGSTDTQYF. The DNA for the CDR3 is TGCGCCAGCAGCCAAGACCCCGGGAGCACAGATACGCAGTATTTT.

V usage is TRBV6-9 and J usage is TRBJ1-2; TRBD1 aligns across 7 bases. This CDR3 has 17 amino acids. Losses at the gene ends were 5 bases for V and 5 bases for J; bases not matched to a gene: 17. Germline V gene sequence: CDR1 MNHGY, CDR2 SVAAGI. Here the CDR3 reads CASSPPGTELILYGYTF. CDR3 in DNA: TGTGCCAGCAGTCCACCGGGGACAGAACTAATATTGTATGGCTACACCTTC.

This chain connects TRBV7-2 to TRBJ2-5; D gene ambiguous. The assigned J gene may be wrong: the sequence end matches TRBJ2-7 better. The CDR3 extends over 12 amino acids. CDR1 and CDR2 (germline): SGHTA, FQGNSA. The DNA of the CDR3 is TGTGCCAGCAGCCAACCCCCGCGCGAGCAGTACTTC. Translating gives CASSQPPREQYF.